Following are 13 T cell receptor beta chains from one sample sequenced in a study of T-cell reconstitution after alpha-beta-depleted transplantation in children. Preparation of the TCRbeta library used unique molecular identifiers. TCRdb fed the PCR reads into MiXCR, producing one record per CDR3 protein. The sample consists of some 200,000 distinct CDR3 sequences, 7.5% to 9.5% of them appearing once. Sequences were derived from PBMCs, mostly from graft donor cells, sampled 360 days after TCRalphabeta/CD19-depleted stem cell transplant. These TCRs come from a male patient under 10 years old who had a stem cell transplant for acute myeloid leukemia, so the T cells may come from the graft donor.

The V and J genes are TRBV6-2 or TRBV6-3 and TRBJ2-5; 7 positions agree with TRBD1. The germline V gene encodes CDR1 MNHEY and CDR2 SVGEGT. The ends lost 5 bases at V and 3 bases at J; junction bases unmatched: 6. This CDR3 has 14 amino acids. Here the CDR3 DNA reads TGTGCCAGCAGTCGAACCGGGACAGAAGAGACCCAGTACTTC. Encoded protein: CASSRTGTEETQYF.

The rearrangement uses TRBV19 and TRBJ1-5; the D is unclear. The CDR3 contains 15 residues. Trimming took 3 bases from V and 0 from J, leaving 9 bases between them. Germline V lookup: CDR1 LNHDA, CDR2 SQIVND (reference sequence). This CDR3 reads CASSIRAYSNQPQHF. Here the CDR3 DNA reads TGTGCCAGTAGTATTCGGGCTTATAGCAATCAGCCCCAGCATTTT.

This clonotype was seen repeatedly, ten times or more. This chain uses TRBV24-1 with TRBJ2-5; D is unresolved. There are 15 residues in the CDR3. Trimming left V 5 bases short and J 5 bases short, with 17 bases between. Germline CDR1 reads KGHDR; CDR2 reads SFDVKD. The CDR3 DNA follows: TGTGCCACCAGTGCTGGAGCTCGGGTTGGGGAGACCCAGTACTTC. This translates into CATSAGARVGETQYF.

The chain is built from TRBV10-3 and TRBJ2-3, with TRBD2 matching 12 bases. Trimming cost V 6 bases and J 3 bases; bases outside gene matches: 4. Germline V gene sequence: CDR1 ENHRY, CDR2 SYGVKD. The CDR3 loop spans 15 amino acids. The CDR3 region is CAISLAGGPTDTQYF. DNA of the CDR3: TGTGCCATCAGCCTAGCGGGGGGGCCGACAGATACGCAGTATTTT.

In DNA, the CDR3 is TGCAGTGCGAGGACAGGGGTGTACGAGCAGTACTTC. It yields the protein CSARTGVYEQYF. The chain joins TRBV20-1 to TRBJ2-7, with 9 positions matching TRBD1. Trimming took 6 bases from V and 4 from J; bases not matched to a gene: 4. The germline CDR1 and CDR2 sequences are DFQATT and SNEGSKA (reference sequence). This CDR3 has 12 residues.

The CDR3 bases are TGTGCCAGTAGTATGGGCCGGTCTCCGAGCCCTCCCACCGGGGAGCTGTTTTTT. Translating gives CASSMGRSPSPPTGELFF. The chain uses TRBV19 and TRBJ2-2, with D unclear. Deletions cut 3 bases from V and 4 bases from J, with 21 bases between. CDR3 length: 18 amino acids. CDR1 and CDR2 from the germline V gene are LNHDA and SQIVND (reference sequence).

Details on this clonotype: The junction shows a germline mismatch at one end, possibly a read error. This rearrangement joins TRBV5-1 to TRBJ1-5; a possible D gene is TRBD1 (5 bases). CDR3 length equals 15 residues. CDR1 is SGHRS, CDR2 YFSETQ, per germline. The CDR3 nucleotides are TGCTCCAGCAGCTTTGATGCAGGGCACAATCAGCCCCATCATTTT. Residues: CSSSFDAGHNQPHHF.

The CDR3 DNA reads as TGTGCCAGCACCACTCCGGGACAGTCTTCACCCCTCCACTTT. Translation gives CASTTPGQSSPLHF. The rearrangement joins TRBV28 to TRBJ1-6; 7 bases fit TRBD1. The CDR3 extends over 14 amino acids. Germline CDR1 and CDR2: MDHEN and SYDVKM. Trimming cost V 7 bases and J 9 bases; bases outside gene matches: 9.

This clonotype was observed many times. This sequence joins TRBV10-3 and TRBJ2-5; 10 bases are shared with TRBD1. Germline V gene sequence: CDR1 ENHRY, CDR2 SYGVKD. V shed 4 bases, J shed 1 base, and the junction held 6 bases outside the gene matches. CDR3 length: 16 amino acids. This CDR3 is CAISGQGAPLQETQYF. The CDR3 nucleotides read TGTGCCATCAGTGGACAGGGGGCTCCGCTCCAAGAGACCCAGTACTTC.

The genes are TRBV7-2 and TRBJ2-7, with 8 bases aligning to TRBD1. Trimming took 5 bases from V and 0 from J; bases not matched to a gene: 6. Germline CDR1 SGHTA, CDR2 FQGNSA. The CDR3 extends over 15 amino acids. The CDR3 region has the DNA TGTGCCAGCAGCCCTTGGACAGGGAGCTCCTACGAGCAGTACTTC. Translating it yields CASSPWTGSSYEQYF.

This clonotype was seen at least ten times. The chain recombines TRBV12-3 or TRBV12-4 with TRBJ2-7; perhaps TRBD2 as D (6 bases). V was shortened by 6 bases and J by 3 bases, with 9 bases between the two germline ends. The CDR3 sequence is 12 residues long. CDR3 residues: CASRGDFYEQYF. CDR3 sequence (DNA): TGTGCCAGCAGGGGGGACTTCTACGAGCAGTACTTC.

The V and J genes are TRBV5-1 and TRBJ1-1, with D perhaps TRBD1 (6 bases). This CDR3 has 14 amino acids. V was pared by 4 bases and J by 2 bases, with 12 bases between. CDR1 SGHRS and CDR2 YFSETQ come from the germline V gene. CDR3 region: CASSGRGGNTEAFF. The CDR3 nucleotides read TGCGCCAGCAGCGGGAGAGGGGGAAACACTGAAGCTTTCTTT.

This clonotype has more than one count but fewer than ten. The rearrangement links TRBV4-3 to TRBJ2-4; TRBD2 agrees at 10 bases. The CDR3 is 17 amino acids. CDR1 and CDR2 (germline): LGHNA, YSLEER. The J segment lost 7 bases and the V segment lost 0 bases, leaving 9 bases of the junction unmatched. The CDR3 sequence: CASSQEGSGGAANIQYF. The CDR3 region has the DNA TGCGCCAGCAGCCAAGAGGGGAGCGGGGGGGCCGCGAACATTCAGTACTTC.